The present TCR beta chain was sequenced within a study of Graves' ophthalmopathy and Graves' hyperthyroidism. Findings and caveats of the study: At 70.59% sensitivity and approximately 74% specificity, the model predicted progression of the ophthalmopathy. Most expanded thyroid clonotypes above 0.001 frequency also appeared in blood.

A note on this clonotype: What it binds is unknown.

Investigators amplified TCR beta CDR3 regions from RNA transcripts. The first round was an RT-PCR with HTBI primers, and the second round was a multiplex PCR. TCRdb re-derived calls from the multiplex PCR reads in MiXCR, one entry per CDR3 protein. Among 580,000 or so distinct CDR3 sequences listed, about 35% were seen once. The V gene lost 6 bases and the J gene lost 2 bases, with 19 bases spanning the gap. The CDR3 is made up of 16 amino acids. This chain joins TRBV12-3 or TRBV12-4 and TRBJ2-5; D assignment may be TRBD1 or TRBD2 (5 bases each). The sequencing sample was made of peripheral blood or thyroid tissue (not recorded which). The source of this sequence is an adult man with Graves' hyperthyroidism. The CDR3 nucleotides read TGTGCCAGCAGCCCCCCGGGACGGATAGAGCAAGAGACCCAGTACTTC. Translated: CASSPPGRIEQETQYF.